The 8 T cell receptor beta chains given below trace back to one sample, sequenced in a study of T cell repertoires in cytomegalovirus infection. Each CDR3 protein is one row after TCRdb ran MiXCR on the reads. The data contain 100,000 to 150,000 distinct CDR3 sequences, approximately 30% of them singletons. The antigens of these receptors remain unknown. The sample in question was CD8+ T cells from cultured PBMCs, obtained from culture after CMV antigen stimulation. The origin of the receptors is a human donor in good health (CMV status not recorded). Some clones in this sample may be carry-over from other donors' samples.

The rearrangement uses TRBV6-1 and TRBJ2-7; D not certain. The germline V gene encodes CDR1 MNHNS and CDR2 SASEGT. The CDR3 covers 9 residues. V dropped 10 bases and J dropped 4 bases, with 5 bases sitting between them. The CDR3 DNA reads as TGTGCCACCGGGTACGAGCAGTACTTC. As protein: CATGYEQYF.

This clonotype has more than one count but fewer than ten. The chain joins TRBV2 to TRBJ1-2, with 9 bases aligning to TRBD1. The CDR3 has 15 amino acids. The V gene end was trimmed by 1 base and the J gene end by 4 bases; junction bases not matched to a gene: 4. The V gene's germline CDR1 is SNHLY and CDR2 FYNNEI. The CDR3 protein is CASSEGTGVFYGYTF. CDR3 in DNA: TGTGCCAGCAGTGAAGGGACAGGGGTATTCTATGGCTACACCTTC. The full variable domain, in which reference TRBV2 and TRBJ1-2 provide the parts outside the CDR3, is EPEVTQTPSHQVTQMGQEVILRCVPISNHLYFYWYRQILGQKVEFLVSFYNNEISEKSEIFDDQFSVERPDGSNFTLKIRSTKLEDSAMYFCASSEGTGVFYGYTFGSGTRLTVV.

This rearrangement joins TRBV4-1 to TRBJ2-7, with 9 positions matching TRBD2. This CDR3 is 15 amino acids long. Trimming cost V 1 base and J 5 bases; bases outside gene matches: 6. Looked up from germline, CDR1 is MGHRA and CDR2 is YSYEKL. CDR3 region: CASSQGRGGRNEQYF. The CDR3 nucleotides read TGCGCCAGCAGCCAAGGGCGGGGGGGCCGCAACGAGCAGTACTTC.

This chain's CDR3 is CSARDLSGPTYEQYF. The CDR3 nucleotides read TGCAGTGCTAGAGATTTGTCAGGGCCCACCTACGAGCAGTACTTC. This chain uses TRBV20-1 with TRBJ2-7; TRBD1 is a possible D gene (5 bases). CDR1 is DFQATT and CDR2 is SNEGSKA in the germline V gene (reference sequence). V lost 0 bases and J 2 bases, leaving 14 bases between the germline ends. The CDR3 spans 15 residues.

CDR3 nucleotide sequence: TGTGCCAGCAGTTACAGACAAACCTTCCTAAGGACAGATACGCAGTATTTT. It is translated as CASSYRQTFLRTDTQYF. This chain joins TRBV6-2 or TRBV6-3 and TRBJ2-3; D uncertain. V was clipped by 2 bases and J by 3 bases, with 18 bases between them. The CDR3 length is 17 residues. Germline V lookup: CDR1 MNHEY, CDR2 SVGEGT.

The chain combines TRBV11-2 with TRBJ1-6; the D is unclear. Germline V gene lookup returns CDR1 SGHAT and CDR2 FQNNGV. The CDR3 is made up of 15 amino acids. The ends were cut back, 3 bases at V and 8 bases at J, with 14 bases in the middle. DNA for the CDR3: TGTGCCAGCAGCTTTCTCCCAAATTCGGATTCACCCCTCCACTTT. Protein: CASSFLPNSDSPLHF.

The rearrangement uses TRBV7-6 and TRBJ2-2; weak D call: TRBD1 (5 bases). The CDR3 consists of 17 residues. The germline gives CDR1 SGHVS, CDR2 FNYEAQ. Trimming removed 2 bases from V and 4 bases from J, with 17 bases in between. CDR3 DNA: TGTGCCAGCAGCTTACTTGGCGGCAGGGTAGTCACCGGGGAGCTGTTTTTT. Its translation is CASSLLGGRVVTGELFF.

This clonotype occurred a few times. V usage is TRBV11-2 and J usage is TRBJ1-6; D possibly corresponds to TRBD1 (5 bases). Germline V gene data show CDR1 as SGHAT and CDR2 as FQNNGV. The V gene lost 5 bases and the J gene lost 7 bases, with 12 bases spanning the gap. The length of the CDR3 is 14 residues. CDR3 loop: CASSLGGANSPLHF. DNA for the CDR3: TGTGCCAGCAGCCTCGGGGGTGCCAATTCACCCCTCCACTTT.